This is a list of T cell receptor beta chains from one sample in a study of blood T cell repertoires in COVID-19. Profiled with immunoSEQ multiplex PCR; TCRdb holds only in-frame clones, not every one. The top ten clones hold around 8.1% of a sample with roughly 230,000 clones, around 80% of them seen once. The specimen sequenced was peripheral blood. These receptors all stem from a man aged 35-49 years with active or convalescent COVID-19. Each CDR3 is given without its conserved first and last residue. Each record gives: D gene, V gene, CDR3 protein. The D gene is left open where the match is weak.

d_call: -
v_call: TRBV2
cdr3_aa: ASVFGVDQPQH

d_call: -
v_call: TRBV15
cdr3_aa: ATSRDGQTPDTQY

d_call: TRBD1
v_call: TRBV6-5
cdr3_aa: ASSSNTGVTSQF

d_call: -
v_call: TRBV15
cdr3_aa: ATSRDDSSYNSPLH

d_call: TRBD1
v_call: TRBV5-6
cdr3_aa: ASSFGTGNQPQH

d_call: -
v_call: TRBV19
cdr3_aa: ASSQTRGPGNIQY

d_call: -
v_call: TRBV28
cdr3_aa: ASREGTEAF

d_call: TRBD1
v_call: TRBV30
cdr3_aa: AWSLQGRTDTQY

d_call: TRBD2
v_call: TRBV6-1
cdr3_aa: ASSEGAGTSGVYEQF

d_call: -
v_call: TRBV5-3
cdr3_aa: ARSLGRNRPRTDTQY

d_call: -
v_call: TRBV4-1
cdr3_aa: ASSQDREQGYNSPLH

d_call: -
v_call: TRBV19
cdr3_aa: ASSADSYTEAF

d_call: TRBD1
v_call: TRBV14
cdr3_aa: ASSPSRTGSGYT

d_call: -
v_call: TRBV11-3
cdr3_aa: ASSLDRGAPYEQY

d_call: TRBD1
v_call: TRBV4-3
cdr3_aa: ASSQDVGGGYGYT

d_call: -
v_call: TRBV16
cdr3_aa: ASSQFGASSYNSPLH

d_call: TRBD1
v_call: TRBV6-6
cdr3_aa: ASSPRTGTGGLNNEKLF

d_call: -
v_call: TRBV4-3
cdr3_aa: ASSQERTTGLNEKLF

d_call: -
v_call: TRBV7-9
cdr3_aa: ASSLARVQPNSEEQY

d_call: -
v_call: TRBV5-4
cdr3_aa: ASSLVQGRSYEQY

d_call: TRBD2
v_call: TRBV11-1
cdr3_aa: ASSLGASGTSGQY

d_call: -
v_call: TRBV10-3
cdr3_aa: AISEGGGNQPQH

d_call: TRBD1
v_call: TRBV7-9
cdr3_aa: ASSARTGGNTEAF

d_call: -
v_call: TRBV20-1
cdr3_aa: SGQEDYEQY

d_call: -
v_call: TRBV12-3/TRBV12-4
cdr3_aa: ASSRQYQETQY

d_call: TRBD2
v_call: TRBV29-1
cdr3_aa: STQSGGTYEQY

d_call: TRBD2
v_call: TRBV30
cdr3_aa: AGTRGLAGGRDEQF

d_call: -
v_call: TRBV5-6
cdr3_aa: ASSPVGLGEQF

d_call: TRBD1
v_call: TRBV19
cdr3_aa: ASSMDRMGGYT

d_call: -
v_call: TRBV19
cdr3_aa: ASSIRQANTEAF

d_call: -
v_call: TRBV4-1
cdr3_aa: ASRRKDGYTGIGNEKLF

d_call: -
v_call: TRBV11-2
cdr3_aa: ASSPGIFGTGELF

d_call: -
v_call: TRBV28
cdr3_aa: ASSITPVAEAF

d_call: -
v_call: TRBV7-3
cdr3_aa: ASSLGRGYEQY

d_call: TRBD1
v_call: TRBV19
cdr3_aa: ASSRQGAVGYT

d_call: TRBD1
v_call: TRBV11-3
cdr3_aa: ASRTIRDSPTEAF

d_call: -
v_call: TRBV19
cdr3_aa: ASSIGPAGYT

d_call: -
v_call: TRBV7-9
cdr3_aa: ASSKPSGDGYT

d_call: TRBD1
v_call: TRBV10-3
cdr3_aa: AISDQRTGLSGANVLT

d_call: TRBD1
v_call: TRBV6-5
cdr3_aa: ASLTDGQGLAF

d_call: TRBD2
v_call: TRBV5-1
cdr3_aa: ASSLGGRFSYNEQF

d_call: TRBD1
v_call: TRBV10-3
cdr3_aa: AILDRTGTGELF

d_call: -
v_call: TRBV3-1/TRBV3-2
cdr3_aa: ASSQDTRSGGYT

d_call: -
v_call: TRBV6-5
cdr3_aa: ASISETDTQY

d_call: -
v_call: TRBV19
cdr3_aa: ASSISVGATNEKLF

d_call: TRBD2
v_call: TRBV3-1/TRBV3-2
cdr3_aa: ASSQWLAGSYEQY

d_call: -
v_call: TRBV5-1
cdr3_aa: ASSLDESPRAF